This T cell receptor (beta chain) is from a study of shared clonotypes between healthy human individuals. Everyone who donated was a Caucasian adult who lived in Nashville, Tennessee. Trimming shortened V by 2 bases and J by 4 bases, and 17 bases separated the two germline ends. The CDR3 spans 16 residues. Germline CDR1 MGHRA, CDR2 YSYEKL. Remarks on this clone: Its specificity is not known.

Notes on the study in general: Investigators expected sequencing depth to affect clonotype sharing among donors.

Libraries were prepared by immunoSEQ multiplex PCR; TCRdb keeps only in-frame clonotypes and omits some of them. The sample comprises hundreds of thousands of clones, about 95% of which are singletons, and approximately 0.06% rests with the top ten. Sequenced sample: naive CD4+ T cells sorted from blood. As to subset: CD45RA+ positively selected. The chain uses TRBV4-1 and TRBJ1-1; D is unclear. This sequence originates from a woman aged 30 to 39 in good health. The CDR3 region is CASSQPLGKGSTEAFF. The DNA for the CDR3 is TGCGCCAGCAGCCAACCATTAGGAAAGGGTTCCACTGAAGCTTTCTTT.